The clone carrying this T cell receptor beta chain has just one count. What it binds is not known. This sample is drawn from a study of T-cell memory formation after mild COVID-19. Overall study results and limits: Clones which contracted sat mainly in CM and EM if CD4+, and in EMRA if CD8+. Clones shrinking between day 15 and 85 showed a balanced CD4/CD8 split, and those that grew later tilted toward CD4+.

V lost 4 bases, J lost 2 bases, and 13 bases lay in between. The CDR3 is made up of 15 amino acids. Germline-derived CDR1 and CDR2 are SGDLS and YYNGEE. Each CDR3 protein gets one entry after TCRdb re-called the 5' RACE reads with MiXCR. The table shows some 150,000 distinct CDR3 sequences, with about a fifth occurring only once. Source material: PBMCs or a T cell subset sorted from them (not recorded which). The V and J genes are TRBV9 and TRBJ1-3, with D possibly TRBD1 on 6 matching bases. The source of this sequence is an adult woman who had mild COVID-19 (a few samples of this study predate the infection). Cell type and time point are not known. The CDR3 sequence: CASSSGDTPGNTIYF. The DNA for the CDR3 is TGTGCCAGCAGCTCCGGGGACACCCCTGGAAACACCATATATTTT. Together with reference TRBV9 and TRBJ1-3, the CDR3 gives the full variable domain: DSGVTQTPKHLITATGQRVTLRCSPRSGDLSVYWYQQSLDQGLQFLIQYYNGEERAKGNILERFSAQQFPDLHSELNLSSLELGDSALYFCASSSGDTPGNTIYFGEGSWLTVV.